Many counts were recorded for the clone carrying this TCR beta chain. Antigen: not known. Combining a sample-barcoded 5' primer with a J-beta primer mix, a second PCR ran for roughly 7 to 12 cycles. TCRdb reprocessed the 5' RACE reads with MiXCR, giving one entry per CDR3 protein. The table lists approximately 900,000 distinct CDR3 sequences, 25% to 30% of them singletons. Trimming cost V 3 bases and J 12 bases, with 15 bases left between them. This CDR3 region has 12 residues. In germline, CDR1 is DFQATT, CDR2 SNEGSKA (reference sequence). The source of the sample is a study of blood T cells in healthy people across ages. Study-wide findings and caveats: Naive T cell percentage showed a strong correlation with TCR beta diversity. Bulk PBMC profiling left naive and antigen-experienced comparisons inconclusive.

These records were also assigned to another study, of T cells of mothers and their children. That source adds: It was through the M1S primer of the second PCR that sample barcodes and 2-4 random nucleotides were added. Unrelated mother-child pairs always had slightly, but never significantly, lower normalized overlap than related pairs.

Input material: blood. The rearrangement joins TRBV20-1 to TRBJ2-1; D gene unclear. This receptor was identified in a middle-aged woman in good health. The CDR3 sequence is CSARRRVEAQFF. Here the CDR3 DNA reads TGCAGTGCTAGGAGACGTGTAGAAGCGCAGTTCTTC.